These T cell receptor beta chains were read from a single sample in a study of T cell changes during pregnancy in multiple sclerosis. Generated by immunoSEQ multiplex PCR, the TCRdb table keeps only in-frame clones and is missing some. The data contain about 80,000 clones, just over 90% of them singletons. Material: peripheral blood, obtained before pregnancy. These TCRs come from a female donor with multiple sclerosis, enrolled in a pregnancy study. Both conserved end residues are part of each CDR3. Fields, in order: V gene, D gene, J gene, clone size, CDR3 protein, CDR3 DNA. A D gene is named only where the DNA matches it firmly. Some rows mark clone size as missing; the rest say once, few, many or name a class of expanded clone.

TRBV7-3,TRBD2,TRBJ2-3,-,CASRTSGTSGKSTDTQYF,TGTGCCAGCAGGACCTCAGGGACTAGCGGGAAATCAACAGATACGCAGTATTTT
TRBV7-8,-,TRBJ2-3,-,CASSSRTATLTDTQYF,TGTGCCAGCAGCTCCCGGACAGCGACCCTCACAGATACGCAGTATTTT
TRBV7-2,TRBD1,TRBJ2-7,-,CASQPTGVYEQYF,TGTGCCAGCCAGCCGACAGGGGTCTACGAGCAGTACTTC
TRBV9,TRBD2,TRBJ2-5,-,CASSVAITSGTSQETQYF,TGTGCCAGCAGCGTAGCTATCACTAGCGGGACCTCCCAAGAGACCCAGTACTTC
TRBV29-1,-,TRBJ1-2,-,CSVEDGAANYGYTF,TGCAGCGTTGAAGATGGGGCAGCTAACTATGGCTACACCTTC
TRBV6-5,TRBD2,TRBJ2-1,-,CASSYEGTSVMNEQFF,TGTGCCAGCAGTTACGAAGGGACTAGCGTCATGAATGAGCAGTTCTTC
TRBV7-2,-,TRBJ2-1,-,CASSLARGLYNEQFF,TGTGCCAGCAGCTTAGCGCGGGGCCTCTACAATGAGCAGTTCTTC
TRBV5-1,TRBD1,TRBJ1-1,-,CASSSRTGANTEAFF,TGCGCCAGCAGCAGTCGGACAGGGGCGAACACTGAAGCTTTCTTT
TRBV15,-,TRBJ2-3,-,CATSREGVPFGTDTQYF,TGTGCCACCAGCAGAGAAGGTGTACCCTTCGGGACAGATACGCAGTATTTT
TRBV5-1,-,TRBJ2-3,-,CASSTGTPSADTQYF,TGCGCCAGCAGTACCGGGACTCCTTCCGCAGATACGCAGTATTTT
TRBV4-1,-,TRBJ2-1,-,CASSHGSAGEQFF,TGCGCCAGCAGCCATGGTAGCGCAGGTGAGCAGTTCTTC
TRBV7-9,TRBD1,TRBJ2-1,once,CASNVRTGGDEQFF,TGTGCCAGCAACGTGCGGACAGGGGGCGATGAGCAGTTCTTC
TRBV4-2,-,TRBJ2-1,-,CASSQGGVGVEQFF,TGTGCCAGCAGCCAAGGGGGGGTAGGCGTAGAGCAGTTCTTC
TRBV30,-,TRBJ2-1,-,CAWSVQGRRQFF,TGTGCCTGGAGTGTACAGGGAAGACGGCAGTTCTTC
TRBV14,TRBD1,TRBJ1-1,once,CASSQGTGLSEAFF,TGTGCCAGCAGCCAAGGGACAGGGTTGTCTGAAGCTTTCTTT
TRBV5-1,-,TRBJ2-5,-,CASSPEAREVGETQYF,TGCGCCAGCAGCCCGGAGGCCAGGGAGGTCGGAGAGACCCAGTACTTC
TRBV15,TRBD2,TRBJ2-7,once,CATSRDRGGVYEQYF,TGTGCCACCAGCAGAGATCGGGGGGGGGTCTACGAGCAGTACTTC
TRBV11-2,TRBD2,TRBJ2-1,once,CASSLIAGGTSYNEQFF,TGTGCCAGCAGCTTAATTGCGGGAGGAACATCCTACAATGAGCAGTTCTTC
TRBV25-1,-,TRBJ2-5,-,CASSGPGDAETQYF,TGTGCCAGCAGTGGCCCGGGAGACGCAGAGACCCAGTACTTC
TRBV28,TRBD1,TRBJ2-1,-,CASSITGGTYNEQFF,TGTGCCAGCAGCATTACAGGGGGAACTTACAATGAGCAGTTCTTC
TRBV7-6,-,TRBJ2-5,-,CASSPGVETQYF,TGTGCCAGCAGTCCAGGGGTAGAGACCCAGTACTTC
TRBV15,-,TRBJ1-5,-,CATSRDPGTPQPQHF,TGTGCCACCAGCAGAGATCCGGGAACTCCACAGCCCCAGCATTTT
TRBV18,-,TRBJ2-7,-,CASSPRHIYEQYF,TGTGCCAGCTCCCCCAGACACATATACGAGCAGTACTTC
TRBV19,TRBD2,TRBJ2-7,-,CASSILRAGSAGRVYEQYF,TGTGCCAGTAGTATCCTCCGGGCAGGGTCAGCGGGAAGGGTCTACGAGCAGTACTTC
TRBV28,-,TRBJ2-7,-,CASRTGQRVQYF,TGTGCCAGCAGGACAGGCCAAAGGGTGCAGTACTTC
TRBV29-1,-,TRBJ1-1,-,CSVGAGLPNTEAFF,TGCAGCGTTGGGGCAGGGCTACCGAACACTGAAGCTTTCTTT
TRBV19,-,TRBJ2-1,few,CASSMGQLAEQFF,TGTGCCAGTAGTATGGGCCAGCTTGCTGAGCAGTTCTTC
TRBV19,-,TRBJ1-3,-,CASSYSGNTIYF,TGTGCCAGTAGTTACTCTGGAAACACCATATATTTT
TRBV19,TRBD1,TRBJ2-3,-,CASSPRTGYTDTQYF,TGTGCCAGTAGTCCACGGACAGGGTACACAGATACGCAGTATTTT
TRBV5-8,TRBD1,TRBJ2-4,-,CASSLVPARGRDKNIQYF,TGTGCCAGCAGCTTGGTTCCGGCCAGGGGGAGAGACAAAAACATTCAGTACTTC
TRBV27,-,TRBJ2-1,few,CASSYLGGPYNEQFF,TGTGCCAGCAGTTACCTGGGGGGGCCCTACAATGAGCAGTTCTTC
TRBV19,-,TRBJ1-2,-,CASSIQGYYTF,TGTGCCAGTAGTATACAGGGATACTACACCTTC
TRBV6-5,-,TRBJ1-1,-,CASTPWGGDNTEAFF,TGTGCCAGCACCCCGTGGGGGGGAGATAACACTGAAGCTTTCTTT
TRBV7-9,-,TRBJ2-2,-,CASSLVAGDWGDTGELFF,TGTGCCAGCAGCTTAGTAGCCGGGGACTGGGGGGACACCGGGGAGCTGTTTTTT
TRBV7-9,TRBD2,TRBJ2-1,-,CASSLGGLAGSRDEQFF,TGTGCCAGCAGCTTAGGGGGACTAGCGGGAAGTAGAGATGAGCAGTTCTTC
TRBV18,TRBD1,TRBJ1-4,-,CASSLETGSKFF,TGTGCCAGCTCACTTGAGACAGGGTCAAAGTTTTTT
TRBV6-5,-,TRBJ2-7,-,CASSNPPGISYEQYF,TGTGCCAGCAGTAATCCCCCAGGGATCTCCTACGAGCAGTACTTC
TRBV28,-,TRBJ2-5,-,CASSLGVWETQYF,TGTGCCAGCAGTTTAGGAGTGTGGGAGACCCAGTACTTC
TRBV27,-,TRBJ1-1,-,CASSPRVGGTEAFF,TGTGCCAGCAGCCCCCGGGTGGGAGGCACTGAAGCTTTCTTT
TRBV9,-,TRBJ2-5,-,CASSPTTWAETQYF,TGTGCCAGCAGCCCTACGACATGGGCGGAGACCCAGTACTTC
TRBV9,TRBD1,TRBJ1-5,-,CASSATGGSNQPQHF,TGTGCCAGCAGCGCGACAGGGGGTTCAAATCAGCCCCAGCATTTT
TRBV27,-,TRBJ2-3,-,CASSLIDRNTQYF,TGTGCCAGCAGTTTAATTGACAGAAATACGCAGTATTTT
TRBV5-1,TRBD2,TRBJ2-1,once,CASSLESGRAGNEQFF,TGCGCCAGCAGCTTGGAAAGCGGGAGGGCCGGCAATGAGCAGTTCTTC